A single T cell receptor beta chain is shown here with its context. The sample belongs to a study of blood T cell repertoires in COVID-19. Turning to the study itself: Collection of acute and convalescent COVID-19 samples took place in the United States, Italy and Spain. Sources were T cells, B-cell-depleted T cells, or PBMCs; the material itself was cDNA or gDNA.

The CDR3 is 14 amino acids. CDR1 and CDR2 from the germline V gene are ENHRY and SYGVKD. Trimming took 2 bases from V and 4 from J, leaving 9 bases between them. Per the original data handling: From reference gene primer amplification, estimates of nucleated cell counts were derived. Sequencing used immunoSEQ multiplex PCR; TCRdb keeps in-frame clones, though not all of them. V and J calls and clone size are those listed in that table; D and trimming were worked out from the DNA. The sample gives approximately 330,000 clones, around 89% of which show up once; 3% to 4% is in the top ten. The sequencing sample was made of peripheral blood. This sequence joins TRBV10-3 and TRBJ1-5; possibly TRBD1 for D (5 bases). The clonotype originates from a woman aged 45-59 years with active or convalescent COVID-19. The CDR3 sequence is CAISEMEGNQPQHF. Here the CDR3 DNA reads TGTGCCATCAGTGAGATGGAGGGGAATCAGCCCCAGCATTTT.